This passage covers 9 T cell receptor beta chains from one sample sequenced in a study of human T cells and chemical hapten exposure. The time point was: pre-sensitization, week 0. Treatment specified: therapeutic diphenylcyclopropenone sensitization with weekly scalp DPC. One entry per CDR3 protein results from TCRdb running MiXCR on the RACE reads. The table lists 350,000 to 400,000 distinct CDR3 sequences, about 5.1% of them singletons. The input for sequencing was whole blood, taken in connection with sensitization to the hapten diphenylcyclopropenone (DPC). These receptors were collected from a woman between 45 and 65 years old with alopecia areata. Some clones in this sample may be carry-over from other donors' samples.

A few counts support this clonotype. The chain links TRBV21-1 to TRBJ1-5; the D call TRBD1 from the table was never checked on the DNA. TRBV21-1 is marked as a pseudogene. The CDR3 spans 17 residues. The chain's CDR3 is CASSKKRGQPINQPQHF. CDR3 DNA: TGTGCCAGCAGCAAAAAGCGGGGACAGCCCATCAATCAGCCCCAGCATTTT.

A remark on this clonotype: Just one base apart from a much larger clone, this may be a read error. The genes are TRBV28 and TRBJ2-7; TRBD2 matches at 13 bases. The CDR3 is 16 residues long. Looked up from germline, CDR1 is MDHEN and CDR2 is SYDVKM. CDR3 sequence: CAGSRTSGSGPYEQYF. The CDR3 DNA reads as TGTGCCGGCAGTCGGACTAGCGGGAGTGGACCCTACGAGCAGTACTTC.

The V gene is TRBV5-1, the J gene TRBJ2-1; no clear D gene. V lost 0 bases and J 3 bases, leaving 10 bases between the germline ends. Germline CDR1 and CDR2: SGHRS and YFSETQ. CDR3 length: 15 residues. CDR3 region: CASSLAATIYNEQFF. For the CDR3, the DNA is TGCGCCAGCAGCTTGGCCGCGACGATCTACAATGAGCAGTTCTTC.

This clonotype was recorded at least ten times. The chain uses TRBV6-2 or TRBV6-3 and TRBJ1-5; TRBD1 matches 7 bases. V shed 2 bases, J shed 5 bases, and the junction held 3 bases outside the gene matches. CDR3 size: 14 residues. The germline CDR1 and CDR2 sequences are MNHEY and SVGEGT. CDR3 DNA sequence: TGTGCCAGCAGTTACGACAGGGAACATCAGCCCCAGCATTTT. Translated: CASSYDREHQPQHF.

At least ten counts were recorded for this clonotype. The rearrangement joins TRBV7-2 to TRBJ2-3, with 10 nucleotides matching TRBD2. Trimming removed 5 bases from V and 3 bases from J; junction bases left unmatched: 8. CDR1 is SGHTA, CDR2 FQGNSA, per germline. This CDR3 contains 16 residues. This CDR3 reads CASSPPSGRITDTQYF. The CDR3 region has the DNA TGTGCCAGCAGCCCCCCTAGCGGGAGAATAACAGATACGCAGTATTTT.

This clonotype was counted at least ten times. The chain recombines TRBV28 with TRBJ2-1; TRBD2 might be the D (6 bases). The germline V gene has CDR1 MDHEN and CDR2 SYDVKM. V lost 4 bases and J 8 bases, leaving 21 bases between the germline ends. This CDR3 is built from 16 residues. The CDR3, as DNA: TGTGCCAGCAGTTCCCAGGGACTGGGAACAGGCGATGAGCAGTTCTTC. This gives the protein CASSSQGLGTGDEQFF.

V usage is TRBV10-3 and J usage is TRBJ2-3; weak D call: TRBD2 (5 bases). V was shortened by 7 bases and J by 6 bases, with 8 bases between the two germline ends. Germline loops: CDR1 ENHRY, CDR2 SYGVKD. This CDR3 has 11 amino acids. CDR3 sequence: CAIMREDTQYF. CDR3 coding DNA: TGTGCCATCATGAGGGAGGATACGCAGTATTTT.

This clonotype has at least ten counts. The chain employs TRBV12-3 or TRBV12-4 and TRBJ2-2; TRBD1 is a possible D gene (5 bases). CDR3 length: 14 residues. V was clipped by 5 bases and J by 5 bases, with 12 bases between them. As DNA, the CDR3 is TGTGCCAGCAGTCCCCGGACATTTACCGGGGAGCTGTTTTTT. Its translation: CASSPRTFTGELFF.

This clonotype has at least ten counts. The chain combines TRBV6-5 with TRBJ2-7, with 15 positions matching TRBD2. Trimming took 4 bases from V and 7 from J; bases not matched to a gene: 2. This CDR3 has 14 residues. Germline V gives CDR1 MNHEY, CDR2 SVGAGI. The CDR3 region has the DNA TGTGCCAGCAGTTTCGGGACTAGCGGGAGGGAGCAGTACTTC. It specifies CASSFGTSGREQYF.